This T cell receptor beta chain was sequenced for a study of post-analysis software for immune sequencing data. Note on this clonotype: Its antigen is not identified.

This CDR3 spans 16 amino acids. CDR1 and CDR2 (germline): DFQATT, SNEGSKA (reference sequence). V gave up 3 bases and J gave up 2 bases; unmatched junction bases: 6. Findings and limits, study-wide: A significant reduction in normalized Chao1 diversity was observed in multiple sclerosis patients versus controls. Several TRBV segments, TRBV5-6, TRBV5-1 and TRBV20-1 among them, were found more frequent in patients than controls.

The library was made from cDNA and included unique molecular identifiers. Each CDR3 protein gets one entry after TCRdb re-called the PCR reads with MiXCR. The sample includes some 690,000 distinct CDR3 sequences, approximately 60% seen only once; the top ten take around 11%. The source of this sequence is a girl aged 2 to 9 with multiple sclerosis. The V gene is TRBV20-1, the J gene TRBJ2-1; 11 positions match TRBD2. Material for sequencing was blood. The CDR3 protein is CSARERLAGTYNEQFF. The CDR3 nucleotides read TGCAGTGCTAGGGAAAGACTAGCGGGGACCTACAATGAGCAGTTCTTC.